The rows below give T cell receptor beta chains drawn from one sample of a study of technical replicates of blood from several donors. TCRdb's copy holds only in-frame clones and misses some; the assay was immunoSEQ multiplex PCR. The sample holds more than 65,000 clones, about nine tenths seen once. The sequencing input was T cells isolated from PBMCs. All receptors derive from a human donor in good health. The CDR3 runs from the conserved cysteine through the conserved F or W. A D gene is named only where the DNA matches it firmly. Some rows mark clone size as missing; the rest say once, few, many or name a class of expanded clone.

d_call | clone_size | j_call | v_call | cdr3_nt | cdr3_aa
- | - | TRBJ1-1 | TRBV6-5 | TGTGCCAGCAGTTTATACACGAACACTGAAGCTTTCTTT | CASSLYTNTEAFF
- | - | TRBJ1-3 | TRBV6-1 | TGTGCCAGCAGTGAAGGACATTACTCTGGAAACACCATATATTTT | CASSEGHYSGNTIYF
TRBD1 | once | TRBJ2-7 | TRBV5-6 | TGTGCCAGCAGCTTGAACAGGGGCCCGCTGGACGAGCAGTACTTC | CASSLNRGPLDEQYF
- | - | TRBJ1-1 | TRBV10-3 | TGTGCCATCAGTGACCCACAGAAGAACACTGAAGCTTTCTTT | CAISDPQKNTEAFF
- | - | TRBJ1-2 | TRBV30 | TGTGCCTGGAGTGTAAGCCTCTATGGCTACACCTTC | CAWSVSLYGYTF
- | - | TRBJ2-1 | TRBV6-1 | TGTGCCAGCTGGGGGGGCCATGAGCAGTTCTTC | CASWGGHEQFF
- | - | TRBJ1-5 | TRBV28 | TGTGCCAGCATCCTCTCTGGGGGGGGTGGGCAGCCCCAGCATTTT | CASILSGGGGQPQHF
TRBD2 | - | TRBJ2-7 | TRBV7-3 | TGTGCCAGCAGCTTAGGGACTAGAGCCGAGCAGTACTTC | CASSLGTRAEQYF
TRBD1 | - | TRBJ1-5 | TRBV19 | TGTGCCAGTAGTATAGAACAGGGGGCGCGAGTACAGCCCCAGCATTTT | CASSIEQGARVQPQHF
TRBD1 | - | TRBJ2-1 | TRBV6-5 | TGTGCCAGCAGTTACGGGACAGGGTTTATCGATGAGCAGTTCTTC | CASSYGTGFIDEQFF
- | - | TRBJ2-5 | TRBV6-1 | TGTGCCAGCAGTGGGGGAACAGGGTCGGCAGAGACCCAGTACTTC | CASSGGTGSAETQYF
- | - | TRBJ2-3 | TRBV4-2 | TGTGCCAGCAGCCAAGATCTCGAGGGCCGGGGCACAGATACGCAGTATTTT | CASSQDLEGRGTDTQYF
TRBD2 | - | TRBJ2-3 | TRBV5-6 | TGTGCCAGCAGCTTGGTCCTAGCGGGATCAAGGTGGGCCCCAGATACGCAGTATTTT | CASSLVLAGSRWAPDTQYF
TRBD2 | - | TRBJ2-1 | TRBV13 | TGTGCCAGCAGTTCTAGGTCGGGAGGTCCGGGGGAGCAGTTCTTC | CASSSRSGGPGEQFF
TRBD1 | - | TRBJ1-3 | TRBV19 | TGTGCCAGTAGTATTGGGACAGGGCTGAGCTCTGGAAACACCATATATTTT | CASSIGTGLSSGNTIYF
- | - | TRBJ2-1 | TRBV9 | TGTGCCAGCAGCGACAGCGGAGGGGTCTACAATGAGCAGTTCTTC | CASSDSGGVYNEQFF
- | - | TRBJ1-1 | TRBV5-4 | TGTGCCAGCAGCTTGGAACCTTTCAGGGAAAGGAACACTGAAGCTTTCTTT | CASSLEPFRERNTEAFF
TRBD1 | - | TRBJ2-2 | TRBV28 | TGTGCCAGCAGACCCGGGACAGGGGACACCGGGGAGCTGTTTTTT | CASRPGTGDTGELFF
TRBD2 | - | TRBJ2-7 | TRBV19 | TGTGCCAGTAGTATCGTCTCTAGCGGGAGGGCCAGAGTCTACGAGCAGTACTTC | CASSIVSSGRARVYEQYF
- | few | TRBJ1-5 | TRBV10-2 | TGCGCCAGCAGTGAATCCAGGGGTGGTCAGCCCCAGCATTTT | CASSESRGGQPQHF
- | - | TRBJ2-7 | TRBV18 | TGTGCCAGCTCACCACCTCCAGGGGAAAGGTCCTACGAGCAGTACTTC | CASSPPPGERSYEQYF
TRBD1 | - | TRBJ2-7 | TRBV5-1 | TGCGCCAGCAGCTTGGGGGACAGGTATGCCGAGCAGTACTTC | CASSLGDRYAEQYF
- | few | TRBJ2-1 | TRBV5-1 | TGCGCCAGCACCACACACCGATGGCTAGCGAACTACAATGAGCAGTTCTTC | CASTTHRWLANYNEQFF
TRBD1 | - | TRBJ1-3 | TRBV9 | TGTGCCAGCAGCCCTCAGAGACAGGGGATAGGTATATATTTT | CASSPQRQGIGIYF
- | - | TRBJ2-1 | TRBV13 | TGTGCCAGCAGTTCCAGATGGGGCCCGAGGAATGAGCAGTTCTTC | CASSSRWGPRNEQFF
- | - | TRBJ2-3 | TRBV9 | TGTGCCAGCAGCTCTGAGATCACAGATACGCAGTATTTT | CASSSEITDTQYF
TRBD2 | once | TRBJ2-1 | TRBV7-7 | TGTGCTAGCAGCTATGGGGGAGGGCCTTTCAATGAGCAGTTCTTC | CASSYGGGPFNEQFF
- | once | TRBJ1-2 | TRBV1 | TGCACCAGCAGCTACCGCCCGGGCCAGGGCGGCTACACCTTC | CTSSYRPGQGGYTF
- | - | TRBJ1-1 | TRBV7-2 | TGTGCCAGCAGCCCCGCGGGGACCGAAGCTTTCTTT | CASSPAGTEAFF
TRBD1 | once | TRBJ2-7 | TRBV19 | TGTGCCAGTAGTAGGGGACAGGAGCAGTACTTC | CASSRGQEQYF
- | - | TRBJ1-1 | TRBV9 | TGTGCCAGCAGCGTAGCAGTCATGAACACTGAAGCTTTCTTT | CASSVAVMNTEAFF
- | - | TRBJ1-1 | TRBV6-1 | TGTGCCAGCAGTGGGACACTGAACACTGAAGCTTTCTTT | CASSGTLNTEAFF
- | - | TRBJ2-7 | TRBV5-1 | TGCGCCAGCAGCCCATTGGAGGGACCCCCCTACGAGCAGTACTTC | CASSPLEGPPYEQYF
- | once | TRBJ2-7 | TRBV11-3 | TGTGCCAGCAGCTTCGTGACATTGTACGAGCAGTACTTC | CASSFVTLYEQYF
TRBD2 | - | TRBJ2-3 | TRBV6-1 | TGTGCCAGCAGTGAAGTATTAGCGGGAGGGCGAGGCACAGATACGCAGTATTTT | CASSEVLAGGRGTDTQYF
TRBD2 | - | TRBJ2-1 | TRBV5-1 | TGCGCCAGCAGCTTGGGGGTCGATCCTAGCGGGACCTATTACAATGAGCAGTTCTTC | CASSLGVDPSGTYYNEQFF
- | - | TRBJ1-2 | TRBV7-9 | TGTGCCAGCAGCTTAGACGCAGACTATGGCTACACCTTC | CASSLDADYGYTF
- | once | TRBJ1-1 | TRBV2 | TGTGCCAGCAGCGGGGAGGGTACAACTGAAGCTTTCTTT | CASSGEGTTEAFF
- | - | TRBJ2-1 | TRBV11-1 | TGTGCCAGCAGCGCTATGGATGAGCAGTTCTTC | CASSAMDEQFF
- | - | TRBJ2-7 | TRBV7-2 | TGTGCCAGCAGCTCCACTTACTACGAGCAGTACTTC | CASSSTYYEQYF
TRBD1 | - | TRBJ2-5 | TRBV30 | TGTGCCTGGAGTGCCGACAGGGCCCAAGAGACCCAGTACTTC | CAWSADRAQETQYF
- | - | TRBJ1-5 | TRBV30 | TGTGCCTGGACACAAGGGGATGTACAGCCCCAGCATTTT | CAWTQGDVQPQHF
- | - | TRBJ1-5 | TRBV19 | TGTGCCAGTAGTGGTGCGGGACAGCCCCAGCATTTT | CASSGAGQPQHF